Listed below are T cell receptor beta chains from one sample, sequenced in a study of CD8 T cells in Susac syndrome. TCRdb redid the calling of the immunoSEQ multiplex PCR reads with MiXCR, one entry per CDR3 protein. The table includes about 200,000 distinct CDR3 sequences, about 95% detected once. The sequenced material came from CD4+ T cells from PBMCs. The receptors originated from a human donor with multiple sclerosis. The CDR3 runs from the conserved cysteine through the conserved F or W. A D gene is named only where the DNA matches it firmly. Rows give clone size only sometimes, using once, few, many, or a class for an expanded clone.

TGCAGTGCTAGAGTTCAGGGAGAGCGGCCCCAGCATTTT	CSARVQGERPQHF	NA	TRBV20-1	TRBJ1-5	NA
TGTGCCAGCAGAAGGGACGGGCCGGACGAGCAGTACTTC	CASRRDGPDEQYF	NA	TRBV6-1	TRBJ2-7	NA
TGTGCCAGCAGCCCCGGCGGTAGCGGGGCCGACAATGAGCAGTTCTTC	CASSPGGSGADNEQFF	NA	TRBV3-1	TRBJ2-1	TRBD2
TGTGCCACCAGCAGGGGGACAGGATCCTCTGGGGCCAACGTCCTGACTTTC	CATSRGTGSSGANVLTF	NA	TRBV15	TRBJ2-6	TRBD1
TGTGCCTGGAAGGCCCGGGACCAACCCCTCCACTTT	CAWKARDQPLHF	once	TRBV30	TRBJ1-6	NA
TGTGCCAGCAGTCCGGGACTAGCGGGGAAAGAGACCCAGTACTTC	CASSPGLAGKETQYF	NA	TRBV6-2/TRBV6-3	TRBJ2-5	TRBD2
TGTGCCACCAGCAGAGATAGAGGGGGACAGCGTGGAAACACCATATATTTT	CATSRDRGGQRGNTIYF	NA	TRBV15	TRBJ1-3	TRBD1
TGCAGTTCTAGCGGGCTCCAAGAGACCCAGTACTTC	CSSSGLQETQYF	NA	TRBV20-1	TRBJ2-5	TRBD2
TGTGCCAGTAGCAGACAGGGGGGCTCCTACGAGCAGTACTTC	CASSRQGGSYEQYF	NA	TRBV19	TRBJ2-7	TRBD1
TGCGCCAGCAGCCCGCCCGGAATGGGGACCCAGTACTTC	CASSPPGMGTQYF	NA	TRBV4-1	TRBJ2-5	NA
TGTGCCACCAGCAGAGATTCCGGGGAGTCCTACGAGCAGTACTTC	CATSRDSGESYEQYF	NA	TRBV15	TRBJ2-7	NA
TGTGCCAGCACCCGGGGGGAGCGCTATACGCAGTATTTT	CASTRGERYTQYF	NA	TRBV7-8	TRBJ2-3	TRBD2
TGCGCCAGCAGCCCCAAGGCCCCTCTTCCGGGACAGGGGCAATACGAGCAGTACTTC	CASSPKAPLPGQGQYEQYF	NA	TRBV4-1	TRBJ2-7	TRBD1
TGCAGTGCTGGTGGGGCCCTAACCTACAATGAGCAGTTCTTC	CSAGGALTYNEQFF	NA	TRBV20-1	TRBJ2-1	NA
TGTGCCAGCAGTTTATTTCAGGGTAGTAGGGATACGCAGTATTTT	CASSLFQGSRDTQYF	NA	TRBV27	TRBJ2-3	NA
TGTGCCAGCAGTTTGAACAGGGTTAGCAATCAGCCCCAGCATTTT	CASSLNRVSNQPQHF	NA	TRBV27	TRBJ1-5	NA
TGTGCCAGCTCACCAGGGGAAGAGAAAAACATTCAGTACTTC	CASSPGEEKNIQYF	NA	TRBV18	TRBJ2-4	NA
TGTGCCAGCAGTGAAGTTGGGAATCGGTTCTTT	CASSEVGNRFF	NA	TRBV2	TRBJ1-1	NA
TGTGCCAGCGCAAATCCGGGACCGGCGGCCCGGGAGCTGTTTTTT	CASANPGPAARELFF	NA	TRBV2	TRBJ2-2	NA
TGTGCCAGCAGCCAAGTCGGGGAGGGTTCCGAGCAGTACTTC	CASSQVGEGSEQYF	NA	TRBV3-1	TRBJ2-7	TRBD2
TGTGCCAGCAGCTTGCGAGGAGGGTTTTTTGCTGAAGCTTTCTTT	CASSLRGGFFAEAFF	NA	TRBV5-6	TRBJ1-1	NA
TGTGCCAGTTCCGGACAGCTCAATCAGCCCCAGCATTTT	CASSGQLNQPQHF	NA	TRBV27	TRBJ1-5	NA
TGTGCCAGCAGCCTCCTCGGGGGGGCCAACGTCCTGACTTTC	CASSLLGGANVLTF	NA	TRBV3-1	TRBJ2-6	NA
TGCGCCAGCAGCTTGTCCCTGTCGGGGGGCGGCACTGAAGCTTTCTTT	CASSLSLSGGGTEAFF	NA	TRBV5-1	TRBJ1-1	NA
TGTGCGCGCCGAAGGCGAGGGAACACTGAAGCTTTCTTT	CARRRRGNTEAFF	NA	TRBV30	TRBJ1-1	NA
TGTGCCAGCAGCGCCCGCGGGGGGCCTCAGTTGGATGAGCAGTTCTTC	CASSARGGPQLDEQFF	NA	TRBV9	TRBJ2-1	TRBD2
TGTGCCAGCAGTGCTAGCGGGGGTTACGAGCAGTACTTC	CASSASGGYEQYF	NA	TRBV27	TRBJ2-7	TRBD2
TGTGCCAGCAGCTTAGAAGGAGGGAAGTACTTC	CASSLEGGKYF	few	TRBV7-8	TRBJ2-7	NA
TGTGCCAGCAGCCAAGGGGTTTGGTCCTACGAGCAGTACTTC	CASSQGVWSYEQYF	NA	TRBV3-1	TRBJ2-7	NA